A single sample gave rise to the 14 T cell receptor beta chains below, sequenced in a study of T cell responses to AZD1222 COVID-19 vaccine. Some clones are missing from TCRdb's copy, which holds only in-frame ones; the method was immunoSEQ multiplex PCR. The sample lists 95,000 to 150,000 clones, 70% to 90% occurring once. This specimen was peripheral blood, taken on day 0 of AZD1222 vaccination. All receptors come from an adult in good health.

The V call is TRBV7-2, the J call TRBJ2-5; a possible D gene is TRBD1 (5 bases). V was clipped by 3 bases and J by 9 bases, with 14 bases between them. This CDR3 is built from 13 residues. The germline CDR1 and CDR2 sequences are SGHTA and FQGNSA. CDR3 amino acids: CASSLRQQVAQYF. The CDR3 DNA follows: TGTGCCAGCAGCTTGAGGCAACAGGTAGCCCAGTACTTC.

The V gene is TRBV19, the J gene TRBJ2-2, with a tentative D call TRBD1 (6 bases). Trimming pared 6 bases from V and 2 bases from J, leaving 10 bases between. Germline values: CDR1 LNHDA, CDR2 SQIVND (reference sequence). CDR3 length: 14 residues. CDR3 in amino acids: CASRLDSNTGELFF. Written as DNA, the CDR3 is TGTGCCAGTAGGCTGGACAGTAACACCGGGGAGCTGTTTTTT.

The J gene is TRBJ1-1, the V gene TRBV7-8, with D possibly matching TRBD1 (5 bases). The germline gives CDR1 SGHVS, CDR2 FQNEAQ. Trimming left V 3 bases short and J 1 base short, with 12 bases between. This CDR3 contains 15 residues. The CDR3 here is CASSLEGRQNTEAFF. CDR3 nucleotide sequence: TGTGCCAGCAGCTTGGAGGGACGGCAGAACACTGAAGCTTTCTTT.

The chain is built from TRBV27 and TRBJ2-7; a possible D gene is TRBD2 (5 bases). CDR1 and CDR2 from the germline V gene are MNHEY and SMNVEV (reference sequence). The CDR3 length is 15 residues. V lost 3 bases, J lost 2 bases, and 14 bases lay in between. In nucleotides, the CDR3 is TGTGCCAGCAGTTTTATAAGCGGTTACCCCTACGAGCAGTACTTC. This sequence encodes CASSFISGYPYEQYF.

V and J are TRBV7-2 and TRBJ1-5; D perhaps matches TRBD1 (5 bases). V was shortened by 1 base and J by 6 bases, with 13 bases between the two germline ends. This CDR3 has 15 amino acids. Germline V CDR1 and CDR2: SGHTA, FQGNSA. CDR3 loop: CASSLVSGGSQPQHF. The DNA of the CDR3 is TGTGCCAGCAGCTTAGTTTCGGGGGGATCTCAGCCCCAGCATTTT.

The J gene is TRBJ1-5, the V gene TRBV29-1, with 8 nucleotides matching TRBD1. V lost 7 bases to trimming and J lost 5 bases; unmatched junction nucleotides: 7. There are 13 residues in the CDR3. Germline CDR1 reads SQVTM; CDR2 reads ANQGSEA. The CDR3 reads CSARGQEDQPQHF. The CDR3 region has the DNA TGCAGCGCGAGGGGACAGGAGGATCAGCCCCAGCATTTT.

This clone was counted once. This chain links TRBV27 with TRBJ1-1; a weak D match, TRBD1 (6 bases). V was trimmed by 5 bases and J by 3 bases, leaving 16 bases between them. This CDR3 has 15 amino acids. Germline V gives CDR1 MNHEY, CDR2 SMNVEV (reference sequence). CDR3 nucleotide sequence: TGTGCCAGCAGTCCCCGCTACAGGGCAGACACTGAAGCTTTCTTT. Translating it yields CASSPRYRADTEAFF.

Turning to this clone: This CDR3 is also generated by other DNA sequences in the sample. This sequence joins TRBV5-1 and TRBJ1-1, with D perhaps matching TRBD1 (6 bases). V lost 2 bases to trimming and J lost 8 bases, with 10 bases between them. Per the germline V gene, CDR1 is SGHRS and CDR2 is YFSETQ. This CDR3 region has 12 residues. The CDR3 coding sequence is TGCGCCAGCAGCTTAGAGGGGGTGGAAGCTTTCTTT. Residues: CASSLEGVEAFF.

The rearrangement uses TRBV3-1 (or the pseudogene TRBV3-2) and TRBJ1-2; D is possibly TRBD1 (6 bases). In germline, CDR1 is LGHDT, CDR2 YNNKEL (reference sequence). The CDR3 is 13 residues long. V was trimmed by 4 bases and J by 8 bases, leaving 14 bases between them. The CDR3 reads CASSLTQGRGYTF. The CDR3 DNA sequence: TGTGCCAGCAGCCTAACACAGGGTAGAGGCTACACCTTC.

The chain employs TRBV9 and TRBJ2-1, with TRBD2 identical over 8 bases. V trimming: 3 bases; J trimming: 7 bases; junction bases outside the gene matches: 9. CDR3 length: 15 residues. Germline values: CDR1 SGDLS, CDR2 YYNGEE. CDR3 protein: CASSAPGTRVNEQFF. CDR3 DNA sequence: TGTGCCAGCAGCGCACCCGGGACTAGGGTTAATGAGCAGTTCTTC.

The V call is TRBV5-5, the J call TRBJ1-1, with D unclear. CDR3 size: 13 residues. V was pared by 1 base and J by 5 bases, with 9 bases between. Germline values: CDR1 SGHKS, CDR2 YYEKEE (reference sequence). CDR3 DNA: TGTGCCAGCAGCTTGAGACCGTTAACTGAAGCTTTCTTT. Translated: CASSLRPLTEAFF.

The gene calls are TRBV20-1 and TRBJ2-3, with 7 bases aligning to TRBD2. Germline values: CDR1 DFQATT, CDR2 SNEGSKA (reference sequence). The junction had 2 bases not matched to a gene; V was cut back by 3 bases and J by 5 bases. The CDR3 is made up of 12 amino acids. The DNA for the CDR3 is TGCAGTGCTAGTGGCGGGGGAGATACGCAGTATTTT. This codes for CSASGGGDTQYF.

The V call is TRBV4-1, the J call TRBJ2-7, with D perhaps matching TRBD2 (6 bases). Between the trimmed V and J ends, which lost 1 base and 5 bases, there was a span of 18 bases. The CDR3 is 16 amino acids. Looked up from germline, CDR1 is MGHRA and CDR2 is YSYEKL. In DNA form, the CDR3 reads TGCGCCAGCAGCCAAGGCGACGGGGGAGGAGGAGACGAGCAGTACTTC. Its protein is CASSQGDGGGGDEQYF.

The CDR3 sequence: CASSLVGTGIYEQYF. CDR3 DNA: TGTGCCAGCAGCCTCGTCGGGACAGGGATTTACGAGCAGTACTTC. J is TRBJ2-7 and V is TRBV28; 9 bases agree with TRBD1. The germline gives CDR1 MDHEN, CDR2 SYDVKM. This CDR3 region has 15 residues. Germline trimming cut 6 bases from V and 4 bases from J; bases unmatched to any gene: 10.